The clone carrying this TCR beta chain has a count of ten or more. Its antigen is undetermined. From the 5' RACE reads, TCRdb called clonotypes with MiXCR, one entry per CDR3 protein. The sample has 690,000 or so distinct CDR3 sequences, around 6% seen once; the top ten hold roughly 1.8%. Trimming shortened V by 2 bases and J by 0 bases, and 14 bases separated the two germline ends. This CDR3 has 16 amino acids. CDR1 and CDR2 (germline): SGHVS, FNYEAQ. These data come from a study of identical twins. Study outcomes and limitations: Researchers caution that invariant MAIT and iNKT cells could partly confound zero-insertion analyses. Conclusions came from cross-sectional statistical analysis, not from following the same donors. In cord blood, abundant beta clonotypes had fewer insertions; memory showed no trend. The study found weaker excess twin sharing in beta out-of-frame sequences.

The material sequenced was naive T cells sorted from blood. This sequence was found in a man between 18 and 35 years old in good health. V and J are TRBV7-6 and TRBJ2-7, with D perhaps TRBD2 (5 bases). CDR3 nucleotide sequence: TGTGCCAGCAGCTTAAACCAGCAAGGGAGCTCCTACGAGCAGTACTTC. This gives the protein CASSLNQQGSSYEQYF.